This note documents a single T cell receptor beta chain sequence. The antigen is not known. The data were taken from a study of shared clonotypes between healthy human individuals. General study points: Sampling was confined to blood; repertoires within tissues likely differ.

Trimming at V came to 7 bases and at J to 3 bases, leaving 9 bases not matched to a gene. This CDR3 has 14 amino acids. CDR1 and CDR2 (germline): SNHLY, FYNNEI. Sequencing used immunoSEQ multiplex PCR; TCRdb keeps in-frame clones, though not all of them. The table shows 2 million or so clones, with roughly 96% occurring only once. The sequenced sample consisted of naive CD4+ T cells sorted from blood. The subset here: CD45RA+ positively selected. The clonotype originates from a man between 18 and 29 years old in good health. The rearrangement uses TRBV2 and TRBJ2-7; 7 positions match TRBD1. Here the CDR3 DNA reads TGTGCCAGCATGAGAACCGACAGGGACTACGAGCAGTACTTC. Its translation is CASMRTDRDYEQYF.